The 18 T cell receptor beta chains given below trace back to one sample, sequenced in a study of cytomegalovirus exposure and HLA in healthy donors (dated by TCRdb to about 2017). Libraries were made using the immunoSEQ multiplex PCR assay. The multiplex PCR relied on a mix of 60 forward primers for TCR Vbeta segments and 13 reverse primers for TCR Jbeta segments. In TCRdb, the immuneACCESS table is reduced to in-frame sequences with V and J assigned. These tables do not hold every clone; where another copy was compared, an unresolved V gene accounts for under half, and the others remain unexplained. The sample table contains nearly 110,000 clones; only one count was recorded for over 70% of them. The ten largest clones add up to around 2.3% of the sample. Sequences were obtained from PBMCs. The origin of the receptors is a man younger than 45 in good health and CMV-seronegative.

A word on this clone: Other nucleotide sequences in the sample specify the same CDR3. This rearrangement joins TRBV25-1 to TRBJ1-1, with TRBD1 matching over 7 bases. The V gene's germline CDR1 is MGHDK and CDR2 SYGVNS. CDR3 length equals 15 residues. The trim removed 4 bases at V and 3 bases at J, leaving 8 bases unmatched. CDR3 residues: CASSVRQGVYTEAFF. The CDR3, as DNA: TGTGCCAGCAGTGTCCGACAGGGCGTGTACACTGAAGCTTTCTTT.

CDR3 protein: CASTTEGLGGAEAFF. The CDR3 nucleotides are TGTGCCAGCACCACGGAGGGGCTAGGGGGGGCGGAAGCTTTCTTT. This sequence joins TRBV2 and TRBJ1-1; tentative D call: TRBD1 (6 bases). The V end lost 7 bases, the J end lost 8 bases, and 23 bases lay between the germline ends. CDR3 size: 15 residues. Germline-derived CDR1 and CDR2 are SNHLY and FYNNEI.

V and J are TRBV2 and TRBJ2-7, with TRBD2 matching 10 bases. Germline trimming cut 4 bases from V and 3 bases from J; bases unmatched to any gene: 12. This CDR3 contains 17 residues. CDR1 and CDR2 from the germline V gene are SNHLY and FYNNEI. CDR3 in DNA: TGTGCCAGCAGTGGTCTGGGGGCTAGCGGGAGCCGCTACGAGCAGTACTTC. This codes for CASSGLGASGSRYEQYF.

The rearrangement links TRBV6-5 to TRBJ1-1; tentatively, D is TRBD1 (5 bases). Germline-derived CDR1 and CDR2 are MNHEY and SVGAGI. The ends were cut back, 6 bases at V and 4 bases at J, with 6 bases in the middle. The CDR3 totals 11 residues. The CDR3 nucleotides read TGTGCCAGCAGGCAGGGCACTGAAGCTTTCTTT. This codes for CASRQGTEAFF.

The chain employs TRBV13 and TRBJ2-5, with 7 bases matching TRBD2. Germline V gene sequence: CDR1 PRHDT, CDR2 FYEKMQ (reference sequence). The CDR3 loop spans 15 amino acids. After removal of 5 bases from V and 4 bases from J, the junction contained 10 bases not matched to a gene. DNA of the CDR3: TGTGCCAGCAGCCCTCGGCGGGGGTCCATAGAGACCCAGTACTTC. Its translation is CASSPRRGSIETQYF.

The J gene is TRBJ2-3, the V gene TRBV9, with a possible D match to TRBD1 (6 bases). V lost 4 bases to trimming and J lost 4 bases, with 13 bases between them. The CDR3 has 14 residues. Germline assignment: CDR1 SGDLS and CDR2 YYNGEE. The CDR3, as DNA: TGTGCCAGCAGCTACCAGGGGCAAGCAGATACGCAGTATTTT. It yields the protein CASSYQGQADTQYF.

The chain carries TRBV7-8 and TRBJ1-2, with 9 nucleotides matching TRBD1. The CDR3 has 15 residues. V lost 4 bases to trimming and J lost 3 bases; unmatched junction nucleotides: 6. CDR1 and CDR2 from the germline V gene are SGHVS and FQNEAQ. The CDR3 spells CASSSRQGEDYGYTF. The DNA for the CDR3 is TGTGCCAGCAGCTCAAGACAGGGGGAAGACTATGGCTACACCTTC.

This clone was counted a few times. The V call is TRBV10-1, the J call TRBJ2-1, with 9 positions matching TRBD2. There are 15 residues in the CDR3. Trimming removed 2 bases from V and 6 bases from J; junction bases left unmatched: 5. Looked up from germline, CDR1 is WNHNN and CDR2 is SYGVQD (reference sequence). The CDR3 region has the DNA TGCGCCAGCAGTGAGGGGGCTAGCGGGGCCAATGAGCAGTTCTTC. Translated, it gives CASSEGASGANEQFF.

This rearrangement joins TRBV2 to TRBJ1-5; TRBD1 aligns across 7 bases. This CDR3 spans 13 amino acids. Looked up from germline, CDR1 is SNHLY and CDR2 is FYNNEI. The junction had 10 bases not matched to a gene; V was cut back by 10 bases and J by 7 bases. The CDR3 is CATRQGRGQPQHF. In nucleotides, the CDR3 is TGTGCCACCCGACAGGGTAGAGGGCAGCCCCAGCATTTT.

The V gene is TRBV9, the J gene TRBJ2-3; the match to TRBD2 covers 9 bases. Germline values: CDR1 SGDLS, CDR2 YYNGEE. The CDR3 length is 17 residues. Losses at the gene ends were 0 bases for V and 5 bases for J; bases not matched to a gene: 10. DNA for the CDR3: TGTGCCAGCAGCGTAGCTACTAGCGGGCCGTATGGAGATACGCAGTATTTT. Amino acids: CASSVATSGPYGDTQYF.

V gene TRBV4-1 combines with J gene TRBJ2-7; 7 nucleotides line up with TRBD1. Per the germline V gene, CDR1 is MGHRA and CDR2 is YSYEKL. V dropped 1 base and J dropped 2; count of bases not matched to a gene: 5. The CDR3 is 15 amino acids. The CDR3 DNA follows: TGCGCCAGCAGCCAAGGTCCGGGACAGACCTACGAGCAGTACTTC. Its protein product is CASSQGPGQTYEQYF.

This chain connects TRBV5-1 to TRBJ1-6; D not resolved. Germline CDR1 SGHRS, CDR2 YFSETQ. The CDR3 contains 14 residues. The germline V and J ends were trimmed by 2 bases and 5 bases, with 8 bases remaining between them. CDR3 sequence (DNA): TGCGCCAGCAGCTTTAGAGGGAATAATTCACCCCTCCACTTT. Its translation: CASSFRGNNSPLHF.

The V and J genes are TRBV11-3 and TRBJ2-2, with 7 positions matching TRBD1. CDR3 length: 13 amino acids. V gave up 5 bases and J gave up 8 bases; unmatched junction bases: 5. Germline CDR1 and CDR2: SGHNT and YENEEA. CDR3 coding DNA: TGTGCCAGCAGCCGCTCGACAGGGGGGGAGCTGTTTTTT. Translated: CASSRSTGGELFF.

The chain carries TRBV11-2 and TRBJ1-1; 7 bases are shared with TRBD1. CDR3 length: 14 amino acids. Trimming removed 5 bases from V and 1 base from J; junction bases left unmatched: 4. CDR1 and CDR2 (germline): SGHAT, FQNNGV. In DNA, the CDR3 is TGTGCCAGCAGCCGAGGACAGGAGAACACTGAAGCTTTCTTT. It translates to CASSRGQENTEAFF.

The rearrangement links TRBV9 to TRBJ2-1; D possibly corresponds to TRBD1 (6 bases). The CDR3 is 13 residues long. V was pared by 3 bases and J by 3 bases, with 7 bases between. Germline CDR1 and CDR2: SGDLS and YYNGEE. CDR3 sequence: CASSEGHYNEQFF. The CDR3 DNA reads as TGTGCCAGCAGCGAGGGACACTACAATGAGCAGTTCTTC.

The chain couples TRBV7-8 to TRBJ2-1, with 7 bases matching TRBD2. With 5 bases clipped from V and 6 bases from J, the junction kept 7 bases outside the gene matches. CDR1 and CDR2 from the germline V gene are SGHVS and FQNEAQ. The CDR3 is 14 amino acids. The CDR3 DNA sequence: TGTGCCAGCAGCCGAGGAATAGCGGGCAATGAGCAGTTCTTC. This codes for CASSRGIAGNEQFF.

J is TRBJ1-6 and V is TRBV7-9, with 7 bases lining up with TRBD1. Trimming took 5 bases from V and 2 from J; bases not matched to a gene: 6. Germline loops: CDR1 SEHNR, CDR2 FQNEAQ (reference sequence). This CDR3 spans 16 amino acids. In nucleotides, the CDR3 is TGTGCCAGCAGCCCCAGTCAGGGGGCCTATAATTCACCCCTCCACTTT. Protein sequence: CASSPSQGAYNSPLHF.

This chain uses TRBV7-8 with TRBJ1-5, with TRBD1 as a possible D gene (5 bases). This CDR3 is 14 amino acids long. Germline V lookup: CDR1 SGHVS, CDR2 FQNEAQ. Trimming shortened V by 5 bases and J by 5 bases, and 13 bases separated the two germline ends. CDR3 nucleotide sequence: TGTGCCAGCAGCGAGCGGGGGGGATATCAGCCCCAGCATTTT. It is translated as CASSERGGYQPQHF.